This TCR beta chain was documented in a study of patients and donors after allogeneic stem cell transplantation. Each CDR3 protein is one row after TCRdb ran MiXCR on the RT-PCR reads. Found here are about a million distinct CDR3 sequences, about a sixth of them singletons; the top ten hold 5% to 6.5%. Germline CDR1 is MNHEY and CDR2 is SVGAGI. The CDR3 runs to 16 residues. Trimming cost V 2 bases and J 6 bases, with 17 bases left between them. The specimen was blood, either unsorted or a sorted T cell fraction (not recorded which). The origin of this receptor is a human donor who was either an allogeneic HSCT recipient or a stem cell or donor lymphocyte infusion donor (not recorded which). It is not recorded whose cells these are; they may come from a transplant donor. The chain employs TRBV6-5 and TRBJ2-1; possibly TRBD2 for D (5 bases). The CDR3 region is CASSYGAGILGNEQFF. In DNA form, the CDR3 reads TGTGCCAGCAGTTACGGTGCCGGGATTCTGGGCAATGAGCAGTTCTTC.